This T cell receptor beta chain was sequenced in a study of molecular identifiers for immune sequencing clone quantification. TCRdb re-called the PCR reads with MiXCR, one entry per CDR3 protein. This table holds about 510,000 distinct CDR3 sequences, about 25% found once. In this sample, this clonotype turned up many times. The antigen is not known. The CDR3 contains 16 residues. Germline assignment: CDR1 SGHTS and CDR2 YDEGEE. V lost 1 base and J lost 0, with 14 bases in between. Points from the study as a whole: Identical TCR molecules that share a barcode could lead to an underestimation of highly expanded clone sizes.

Every naive CD8 library was made from between roughly 17,000 and 1,100,000 sorted cells with 10%, 30% or 50% RNA. Sample: naive CD8+ T cells from blood, with Jurkat cell RNA spiked in. Subset defined: FACS-sorted CD8+CD4-CCR7+CD45RA+ naive T cells. The chain uses TRBV5-8 and TRBJ2-7; tentative D call: TRBD1 (5 bases). The clonotype comes from a human donor in good health. Some libraries in this study had Jurkat cell RNA spiked in. In nucleotides, the CDR3 is TGTGCCAGCAGCTTGCAGGGAAGTAAAAGCTCCTACGAGCAGTACTTC. Amino acids: CASSLQGSKSSYEQYF.